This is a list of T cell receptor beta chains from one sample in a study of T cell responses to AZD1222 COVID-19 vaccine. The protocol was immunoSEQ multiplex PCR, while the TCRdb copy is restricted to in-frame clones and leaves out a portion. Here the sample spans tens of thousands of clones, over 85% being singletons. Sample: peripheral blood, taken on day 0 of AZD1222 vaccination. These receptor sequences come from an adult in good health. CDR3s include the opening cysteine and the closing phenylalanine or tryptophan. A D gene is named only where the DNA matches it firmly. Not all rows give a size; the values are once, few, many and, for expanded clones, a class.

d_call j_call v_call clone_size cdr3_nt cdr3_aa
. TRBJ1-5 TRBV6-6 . TGTGCCAGCAGTTCCAGGGGAGGTCAGCCCCAGCATTTT CASSSRGGQPQHF
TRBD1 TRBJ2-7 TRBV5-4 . TGTGCCAGCAGCACCGGGACAGGGGGTCTCGAGCAGTACTTC CASSTGTGGLEQYF
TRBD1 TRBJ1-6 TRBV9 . TGTGCCAGCAGCGTAGGACAGGGAGGCGGACGAAATTCACCCCTCCACTTT CASSVGQGGGRNSPLHF
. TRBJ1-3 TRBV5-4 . TGTGCCAGCAGTGCCCCGGGAACTGGAAACACCATATATTTT CASSAPGTGNTIYF
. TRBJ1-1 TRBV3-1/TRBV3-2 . TGTGCCAGCAGCCAAGCGAGCGAAACTTTCTTT CASSQASETFF
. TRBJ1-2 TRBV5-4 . TGTGCCAGCAGCCCGACTATAAATGACCCAGCGGGCTATGGCTACACCTTC CASSPTINDPAGYGYTF
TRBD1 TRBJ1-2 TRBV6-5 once TGTGCCAGCAGTTACGACAGGGAGGGTGGCTACACCTTC CASSYDREGGYTF
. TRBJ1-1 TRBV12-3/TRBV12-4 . TGTGCCAGCAGCCCTGGACAGCGGACTGAAGCTTTCTTT CASSPGQRTEAFF
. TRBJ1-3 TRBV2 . TGTGCCAGCAAAACCGACACTGGAAACACCATATATTTT CASKTDTGNTIYF
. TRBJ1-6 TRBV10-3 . TGTGCCATCAGTGAGTCGGGGCGGCTTTATAATTCACCCCTCCACTTT CAISESGRLYNSPLHF
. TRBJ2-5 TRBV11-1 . TGTGCCAGCAGCGCTCGGGACCGCACTCAAGAGACCCAGTACTTC CASSARDRTQETQYF
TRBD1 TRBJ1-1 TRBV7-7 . TGTGCCAGCAGCTTATCGCAGGGGGTTGGTGAAGCTTTCTTT CASSLSQGVGEAFF
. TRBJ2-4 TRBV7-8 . TGTGCCAGCAGCTTTATACAACAAGGAGACATTCAGTACTTC CASSFIQQGDIQYF
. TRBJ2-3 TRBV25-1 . TGTGCCAGCAGTGAGTTCTCGACAGATACGCAGTATTTT CASSEFSTDTQYF
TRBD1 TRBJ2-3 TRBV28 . TGTGCCAGCAGTGCAGGACAGGGACGAAAAACAGATACGCAGTATTTT CASSAGQGRKTDTQYF